The 26 T cell receptor beta chains listed next were all sequenced from one sample in a study of blood T cell repertoires in COVID-19. Libraries were prepared by immunoSEQ multiplex PCR; TCRdb keeps only in-frame clonotypes and omits some of them. The sample shows around 39,000 clones, 90% of them seen only once. The sequenced sample was peripheral blood. The receptors were sampled from a man aged 65 to 79 with acute or convalescent COVID-19.

The V and J genes are TRBV18 and TRBJ1-5; D is possibly TRBD1 (5 bases). The CDR3 is made up of 15 amino acids. CDR1 and CDR2 from the germline V gene are KGHSH and LQKENI. V was shortened by 6 bases and J by 0 bases, with 12 bases between the two germline ends. The DNA of the CDR3 is TGTGCCAGCTCTTCGGGACTTAATAGCAATCAGCCCCAGCATTTT. This sequence encodes CASSSGLNSNQPQHF.

The rearrangement uses TRBV28 and TRBJ1-4; 7 bases match TRBD1. V was pared by 0 bases and J by 3 bases, with 4 bases of the junction left unmatched. Germline V gene data show CDR1 as MDHEN and CDR2 as SYDVKM. This CDR3 has 16 residues. This CDR3 reads CASSLWGGQSNEKLFF. The DNA for the CDR3 is TGTGCCAGCAGTTTATGGGGGGGACAGTCTAATGAAAAACTGTTTTTT.

The chain joins TRBV7-9 to TRBJ1-1, with D possibly TRBD1 on 6 matching bases. Germline values: CDR1 SEHNR, CDR2 FQNEAQ (reference sequence). This CDR3 has 18 amino acids. V dropped 5 bases and J dropped 4 bases, with 26 bases sitting between them. The chain's CDR3 is CASSQEGLGRGTSTEAFF. DNA for the CDR3: TGTGCCAGCAGCCAAGAGGGCCTGGGCAGGGGAACGAGCACTGAAGCTTTCTTT.

The chain combines TRBV5-1 with TRBJ1-4, with 7 bases aligning to TRBD1. Trimming at V came to 5 bases and at J to 4 bases, leaving 8 bases not matched to a gene. The CDR3 spans 15 residues. The V gene's germline CDR1 is SGHRS and CDR2 YFSETQ. The CDR3 is CASRPRQGSNEKLFF. DNA for the CDR3: TGCGCCAGCAGACCCAGACAGGGTAGTAATGAAAAACTGTTTTTT.

CDR3 in DNA: TGTGCCAGCAGCGTCGAGAGCTCCTACAATGAGCAGTTCTTC. The encoded protein is CASSVESSYNEQFF. This chain joins TRBV7-3 and TRBJ2-1; no firm D call. Per the germline V gene, CDR1 is SGHTA and CDR2 is FQGTGA. The CDR3 is made up of 14 amino acids. Deletions cut 5 bases from V and 0 bases from J, with 8 bases between.

The V and J genes are TRBV18 and TRBJ1-4; TRBD1 agrees at 7 bases. From germline, CDR1 is KGHSH and CDR2 LQKENI. Losses at the gene ends were 2 bases for V and 6 bases for J; bases not matched to a gene: 6. The CDR3 has 15 residues. The CDR3 loop is CASSPGDRVYEKLFF. The CDR3 DNA reads TGTGCCAGCTCACCAGGCGACAGGGTTTATGAAAAACTGTTTTTT.

This chain uses TRBV4-3 with TRBJ1-2; TRBD1 agrees at 7 bases. Trimming took 0 bases from V and 2 from J; bases not matched to a gene: 12. Germline CDR1 reads LGHNA; CDR2 reads YSLEER. CDR3 length: 18 amino acids. CDR3 in amino acids: CASSQDVATGFWNYGYTF. In nucleotides, the CDR3 is TGCGCCAGCAGCCAAGATGTAGCGACAGGGTTTTGGAACTATGGCTACACCTTC.

This sequence joins TRBV7-8 and TRBJ2-5; TRBD1 might be the D (5 bases). There are 14 residues in the CDR3. Trimming stripped 4 bases from V and 4 bases from J, with 13 bases between. Germline CDR1 SGHVS, CDR2 FQNEAQ. The CDR3 loop is CASSSPSQGETQYF. The CDR3 nucleotides read TGTGCCAGCAGCTCCCCCTCCCAGGGAGAGACCCAGTACTTC. Together with reference TRBV7-8 and TRBJ2-5, the CDR3 gives the full variable domain: GAGVSQSPRYKVAKRGQDVALRCDPISGHVSLFWYQQALGQGPEFLTYFQNEAQLDKSGLPSDRFFAERPEGSVSTLKIQRTQQEDSAVYLCASSSPSQGETQYFGPGTRLLVL.

The chain links TRBV28 to TRBJ1-2; the D gene is possibly TRBD1 (5 bases). This CDR3 contains 13 residues. V was pared by 8 bases and J by 3 bases, with 13 bases between. Germline assignment: CDR1 MDHEN and CDR2 SYDVKM. As DNA, the CDR3 is TGTGCCAGCGGGGACTTTAAAGACTATGGCTACACCTTC. Its translation: CASGDFKDYGYTF.

The CDR3, as DNA: TGTGCCAGCAGCCTACGACAGGGTCCGACAACTAATGAAAAACTGTTTTTT. It yields the protein CASSLRQGPTTNEKLFF. This rearrangement joins TRBV3-1 (or the pseudogene TRBV3-2) to TRBJ1-4, with 7 bases matching TRBD1. This CDR3 region has 17 residues. The trim removed 4 bases at V and 0 bases at J, leaving 8 bases unmatched. CDR1 and CDR2 from the germline V gene are LGHDT and YNNKEL (reference sequence).

Only one count was recorded for this clone. The junction departs from germline at one end; a sequencing error may be responsible. The rearrangement links TRBV6-6 to TRBJ1-3; D gene uncertain. CDR1 is MNHNY and CDR2 is SVGAGI in the germline V gene (reference sequence). The CDR3 sequence is 16 residues long. The CDR3 coding sequence is TGTGCCAGCAGTAGAACCTCAGATTTCTCTGAAAACACCATATATTTT. Translated: CASSRTSDFSENTIYF.

The chain has TRBV15 and TRBJ1-6; weak D call: TRBD1 (5 bases). This CDR3 has 15 amino acids. Germline V CDR1 and CDR2: LNHNV, YYDKDF (reference sequence). V was trimmed by 1 base and J by 7 bases, leaving 11 bases between them. In nucleotides, the CDR3 is TGTGCCACCAGCAGAGGGTGGGGGGTGAATTCACCCCTCCACTTT. Protein: CATSRGWGVNSPLHF.

J is TRBJ2-6 and V is TRBV2, with D tentatively TRBD1 (5 bases). This CDR3 is built from 13 residues. Germline V gene sequence: CDR1 SNHLY, CDR2 FYNNEI. V was trimmed by 11 bases and J by 0 bases, leaving 8 bases between them. CDR3 in DNA: TGTGCCGGAGACAGCTCTGGGGCCAACGTCCTGACTTTC. This sequence encodes CAGDSSGANVLTF.

The chain is built from TRBV5-1 and TRBJ1-4; 7 bases agree with TRBD1. Germline V lookup: CDR1 SGHRS, CDR2 YFSETQ. The V and J ends lost 5 bases and 0 bases, in that order; junction bases with no gene match: 7. There are 16 residues in the CDR3. The CDR3: CASSSGDSSTNEKLFF. The DNA for the CDR3 is TGCGCCAGCAGTAGTGGGGACAGTTCAACTAATGAAAAACTGTTTTTT.

The J gene is TRBJ1-5, the V gene TRBV5-8; D not certain. The CDR3 consists of 14 residues. The ends were cut back, 5 bases at V and 1 base at J, with 10 bases in the middle. Germline V lookup: CDR1 SGHTS, CDR2 YDEGEE. The CDR3 bases are TGTGCCAGCAGGCGATTTGAGAGCAATCAGCCCCAGCATTTT. Its translation: CASRRFESNQPQHF. The variable domain in full, completed from reference TRBV5-8 and TRBJ1-5, reads EAGVTQSPTHLIKTRGQQATLRCSPISGHTSVYWYQQALGLGLQFLLWYDEGEERNRGNFPPRFSGRQFPNYSSELNVNALELEDSALYLCASRRFESNQPQHFGDGTRLSIL.

The chain has TRBV7-9 and TRBJ1-3, with D perhaps TRBD1 (5 bases). V was clipped by 5 bases and J by 3 bases, with 8 bases between them. The CDR3 covers 13 residues. Looked up from germline, CDR1 is SEHNR and CDR2 is FQNEAQ (reference sequence). The CDR3 is CASSGAYGNTIYF. DNA of the CDR3: TGTGCCAGCAGCGGGGCCTATGGAAACACCATATATTTT.

V gene TRBV11-2 combines with J gene TRBJ2-5; perhaps TRBD2 as D (7 bases). The CDR3 covers 13 residues. V lost 5 bases to trimming and J lost 7 bases, with 14 bases between them. CDR1 is SGHAT and CDR2 is FQNNGV in the germline V gene. DNA for the CDR3: TGTGCCAGCAGCCTAGGGGGAGGGGCGACCCAGTACTTC. It encodes CASSLGGGATQYF.

In this sample, this clone turned up a few times. This chain uses TRBV6-5 with TRBJ1-1, with D possibly being TRBD1 (5 bases). CDR1 MNHEY and CDR2 SVGAGI come from the germline V gene. CDR3 size: 12 residues. V was trimmed by 5 bases and J by 1 base, leaving 5 bases between them. The CDR3 protein is CASSTGNTEAFF. The DNA of the CDR3 is TGTGCCAGCAGTACAGGGAACACTGAAGCTTTCTTT.

The gene calls are TRBV7-2 and TRBJ2-3, with 10 bases matching TRBD1. The CDR3 has 15 residues. Per the germline V gene, CDR1 is SGHTA and CDR2 is FQGNSA. V dropped 5 bases and J dropped 3; count of bases not matched to a gene: 5. CDR3 DNA sequence: TGTGCCAGCAGCCGGCGGACAGGGGGTACAGATACGCAGTATTTT. It specifies CASSRRTGGTDTQYF.

The chain combines TRBV19 with TRBJ2-5, with D perhaps matching TRBD2 (5 bases). This CDR3 contains 14 residues. The V and J ends lost 5 bases and 6 bases respectively, with 16 bases between them. Germline CDR1 and CDR2: LNHDA and SQIVND (reference sequence). The chain's CDR3 is CASSSGSRGKTQYF. The DNA of the CDR3 is TGTGCCAGTAGTTCCGGGTCCCGAGGGAAGACCCAGTACTTC.

This clone was counted a few times. The chain joins TRBV19 to TRBJ2-3, with a tentative D call TRBD2 (6 bases). The CDR3 is 13 residues long. Germline loops: CDR1 LNHDA, CDR2 SQIVND (reference sequence). Trimming removed 3 bases at V and 6 bases at J, with 10 bases between. The CDR3 region has the DNA TGTGCCAGTAGTATGTGGGGGGAGGATACGCAGTATTTT. Its protein product is CASSMWGEDTQYF.

This rearrangement joins TRBV29-1 to TRBJ2-2, with no clear D. The CDR3 runs 10 residues. CDR1 is SQVTM and CDR2 is ANQGSEA in the germline V gene. Between the trimmed V and J ends, which lost 5 bases and 5 bases, there was a span of 3 bases. This CDR3 reads CSVSTGELFF. As DNA, the CDR3 is TGCAGCGTTTCGACCGGGGAGCTGTTTTTT.

This clone has a single count. The chain joins TRBV25-1 to TRBJ2-7, with TRBD1 identical over 7 bases. The V and J ends lost 4 bases and 2 bases, in that order; junction bases with no gene match: 11. The CDR3 length is 16 residues. The germline V gene encodes CDR1 MGHDK and CDR2 SYGVNS. CDR3 in DNA: TGTGCCAGCAGTGTCTCCAGGACAGGCAAAGCCTACGAGCAGTACTTC. Encoded protein: CASSVSRTGKAYEQYF.

The J gene is TRBJ2-5, the V gene TRBV20-1; weak D call: TRBD2 (5 bases). V was cut by 8 bases and J by 4 bases, with 11 bases left in between. This CDR3 contains 11 residues. CDR1 is DFQATT, CDR2 SNEGSKA, per germline (reference sequence). The DNA for the CDR3 is TGCAGTTACCGAGGGTTAGAGACCCAGTACTTC. This sequence encodes CSYRGLETQYF.

In DNA form, the CDR3 reads TGTGCCAGCAGTTCCGGACTAGCGGGAGGGGACGAGCAGTTCTTC. This translates into CASSSGLAGGDEQFF. The rearrangement uses TRBV27 and TRBJ2-1, with 15 bases fitting TRBD2. V lost 4 bases to trimming and J lost 10 bases; unmatched junction nucleotides: 5. This CDR3 is built from 15 residues. Germline V gene sequence: CDR1 MNHEY, CDR2 SMNVEV (reference sequence).

V is TRBV20-1 and J is TRBJ2-7; 7 bases align to TRBD2. Per germline, CDR1 DFQATT and CDR2 SNEGSKA (reference sequence). This CDR3 has 11 residues. CDR3 bases: TGCGGACGAGCTAGCGGTAACGAGCAGTACTTC. Translated: CGRASGNEQYF.